The rows below give T cell receptor beta chains drawn from one sample of a study of response to subunit inactivated influenza vaccine. TCRdb reprocessed the RT-PCR reads via MiXCR and lists one record per CDR3 protein. The table includes about 500,000 distinct CDR3 sequences, 10% to 15% detected once. The sequencing here drew on PBMCs from blood, taken around seven weeks after vaccination. All receptors derive from a man between 45 and 60 years old who received an inactivated influenza vaccine. The CDR3 runs from the conserved cysteine through the conserved F or W. A D gene is named only where the DNA matches it firmly. Not every row has a clone size; where given, it reads once, few, many or a size class.

D gene	V gene	J gene	clone size	CDR3 protein	CDR3 DNA
TRBD2	TRBV29-1	TRBJ2-3	many	CSVDNPSGTSGRTDTQYF	TGCAGCGTTGATAATCCCTCCGGGACTAGCGGGAGAACAGATACGCAGTATTTT
TRBD2	TRBV6-1	TRBJ2-1	few	CASNSRGGGVSEQFF	TGTGCCAGCAACTCCCGGGGCGGGGGGGTCAGTGAGCAGTTCTTC
.	TRBV20-1	TRBJ2-5	few	CSAQRQAAETQYF	TGCAGTGCTCAGAGACAGGCGGCAGAGACCCAGTACTTC
.	TRBV2	TRBJ1-2	.	CASSPKTRADGYTF	TGTGCCAGCAGTCCCAAGACCAGGGCTGATGGCTACACCTTC
.	TRBV12-3/TRBV12-4	TRBJ2-5	many	CASSKEFRETQYF	TGTGCCAGCAGCAAGGAATTTCGGGAGACCCAGTACTTC
TRBD1	TRBV28	TRBJ1-5	.	CASSSGQGDFQPQRF	TGTGCCAGCAGCTCGGGACAGGGGGACTTTCAGCCCCAGCGTTTT
.	TRBV6-2/TRBV6-3	TRBJ2-2	few	CASSGPLGRLNTGELFF	TGTGCCAGCAGTGGGCCCCTCGGCAGGCTAAACACCGGGGAGCTGTTTTTT
.	TRBV12-3/TRBV12-4	TRBJ2-5	few	CASSPPSKETQYF	TGTGCCAGCAGTCCTCCTAGCAAAGAGACCCAGTACTTC
.	TRBV20-1	TRBJ1-6	.	CSVAKGVGALHF	TGCAGTGTCGCAAAGGGGGTCGGAGCCCTCCACTTT
.	TRBV10-3	TRBJ2-2	few	CAISPPGANTGELFF	TGTGCCATCAGCCCACCGGGGGCAAACACCGGGGAGCTGTTTTTT
TRBD2	TRBV20-1	TRBJ2-1	few	CSASLAGLSAGNEQFF	TGCAGTGCTAGCCTAGCGGGACTCTCGGCGGGCAATGAGCAGTTCTTC
.	TRBV6-1	TRBJ2-5	many	CASRAADTETQYF	TGTGCCAGCAGGGCCGCGGACACGGAGACCCAGTACTTC
TRBD2	TRBV4-3	TRBJ2-7	few	CASSAFTGAGHEQYF	TGCGCCAGCAGCGCATTTACAGGAGCGGGGCACGAGCAGTACTTC
.	TRBV6-5	TRBJ2-1	few	CASSYSKERNEQFF	TGTGCCAGCAGTTACTCGAAGGAGCGCAATGAGCAGTTCTTC
.	TRBV12-3/TRBV12-4	TRBJ2-6	.	CASNTWGARANVLTF	TGTGCCAGCAATACCTGGGGGGCTAGGGCCAACGTCCTGACTTTC
TRBD2	TRBV5-5	TRBJ2-7	.	CASSLDPGLGSSYEQYF	TGTGCCAGCAGCTTGGATCCGGGACTAGGAAGCTCCTACGAGCAGTACTTC
.	TRBV20-1	TRBJ2-3	few	CSARDSTGSTDTQYF	TGCAGTGCTAGAGATAGTACGGGGAGCACAGATACGCAGTATTTT
.	TRBV2	TRBJ2-2	once	CASRFGGELFF	TGTGCCAGCAGGTTTGGTGGGGAGCTGTTTTTT
.	TRBV6-4	TRBJ2-3	many	CASSDSDTQYF	TGTGCCAGCAGTGACTCGGATACGCAGTATTTT
.	TRBV6-1	TRBJ2-7	.	CASRPFGTFSYEQYF	TGTGCCAGCAGACCCTTCGGGACATTCTCCTACGAGCAGTACTTC
TRBD2	TRBV6-2/TRBV6-3	TRBJ2-3	.	CASSWKRGGTTDTQYF	TGTGCCAGCAGTTGGAAGCGGGGGGGGACCACAGATACGCAGTATTTT
TRBD2	TRBV20-1	TRBJ2-1	.	CSALGLAGGSYNEQFF	TGCAGTGCTCTGGGACTAGCGGGAGGCTCCTACAATGAGCAGTTCTTC
TRBD1	TRBV12-3/TRBV12-4	TRBJ2-4	.	CASSGQGRNIQYF	TGTGCCAGCAGTGGACAGGGTCGAAACATTCAGTACTTC
TRBD1	TRBV20-1	TRBJ2-1	few	CSAGTGQFF	TGCAGTGCTGGGACAGGGCAGTTCTTC
.	TRBV15	TRBJ2-3	few	CATSRDLNPGNTQYF	TGTGCCACCAGCAGAGATCTCAATCCGGGAAATACGCAGTATTTT
TRBD1	TRBV7-9	TRBJ2-7	many	CASSPRDRSYEQYF	TGTGCCAGCAGCCCCCGGGACAGATCCTACGAGCAGTACTTC
TRBD2	TRBV27	TRBJ2-4	.	CASTKEAGGYIQYF	TGTGCCAGCACCAAGGAGGCGGGGGGTTACATTCAGTACTTC
.	TRBV5-6	TRBJ1-1	many	CASSLPAGNTEAFF	TGTGCCAGCAGCTTGCCAGCGGGGAACACTGAAGCTTTCTTT
.	TRBV12-3/TRBV12-4	TRBJ1-5	few	CASSRGTSNQPQHF	TGTGCCAGCAGCAGGGGAACCAGCAATCAGCCCCAGCATTTT
TRBD2	TRBV6-5	TRBJ2-7	many	CASSYSLSGSYEQYF	TGTGCCAGCAGTTACTCCCTTAGCGGGAGCTACGAGCAGTACTTC
.	TRBV7-2	TRBJ2-3	.	CASSLVDYPTSTDTQYF	TGTGCCAGCAGCTTAGTAGACTACCCCACTAGCACAGATACGCAGTATTTT
TRBD2	TRBV9	TRBJ2-7	.	CASSGRSGTHSYEQYF	TGTGCCAGCAGCGGACGTAGCGGGACTCACTCCTACGAGCAGTACTTC
.	TRBV20-1	TRBJ2-7	few	CSASRTGVISEQYF	TGCAGTGCTAGTCGAACGGGAGTTATCAGCGAGCAGTACTTC
.	TRBV6-5	TRBJ1-1	many	CASSSEPGSMNTEAFF	TGTGCCAGCAGTTCTGAACCCGGAAGCATGAACACTGAAGCTTTCTTT
TRBD2	TRBV14	TRBJ2-7	.	CASSHSAGGAYEQYF	TGTGCCAGCAGCCATAGTGCGGGAGGCGCCTACGAGCAGTACTTC